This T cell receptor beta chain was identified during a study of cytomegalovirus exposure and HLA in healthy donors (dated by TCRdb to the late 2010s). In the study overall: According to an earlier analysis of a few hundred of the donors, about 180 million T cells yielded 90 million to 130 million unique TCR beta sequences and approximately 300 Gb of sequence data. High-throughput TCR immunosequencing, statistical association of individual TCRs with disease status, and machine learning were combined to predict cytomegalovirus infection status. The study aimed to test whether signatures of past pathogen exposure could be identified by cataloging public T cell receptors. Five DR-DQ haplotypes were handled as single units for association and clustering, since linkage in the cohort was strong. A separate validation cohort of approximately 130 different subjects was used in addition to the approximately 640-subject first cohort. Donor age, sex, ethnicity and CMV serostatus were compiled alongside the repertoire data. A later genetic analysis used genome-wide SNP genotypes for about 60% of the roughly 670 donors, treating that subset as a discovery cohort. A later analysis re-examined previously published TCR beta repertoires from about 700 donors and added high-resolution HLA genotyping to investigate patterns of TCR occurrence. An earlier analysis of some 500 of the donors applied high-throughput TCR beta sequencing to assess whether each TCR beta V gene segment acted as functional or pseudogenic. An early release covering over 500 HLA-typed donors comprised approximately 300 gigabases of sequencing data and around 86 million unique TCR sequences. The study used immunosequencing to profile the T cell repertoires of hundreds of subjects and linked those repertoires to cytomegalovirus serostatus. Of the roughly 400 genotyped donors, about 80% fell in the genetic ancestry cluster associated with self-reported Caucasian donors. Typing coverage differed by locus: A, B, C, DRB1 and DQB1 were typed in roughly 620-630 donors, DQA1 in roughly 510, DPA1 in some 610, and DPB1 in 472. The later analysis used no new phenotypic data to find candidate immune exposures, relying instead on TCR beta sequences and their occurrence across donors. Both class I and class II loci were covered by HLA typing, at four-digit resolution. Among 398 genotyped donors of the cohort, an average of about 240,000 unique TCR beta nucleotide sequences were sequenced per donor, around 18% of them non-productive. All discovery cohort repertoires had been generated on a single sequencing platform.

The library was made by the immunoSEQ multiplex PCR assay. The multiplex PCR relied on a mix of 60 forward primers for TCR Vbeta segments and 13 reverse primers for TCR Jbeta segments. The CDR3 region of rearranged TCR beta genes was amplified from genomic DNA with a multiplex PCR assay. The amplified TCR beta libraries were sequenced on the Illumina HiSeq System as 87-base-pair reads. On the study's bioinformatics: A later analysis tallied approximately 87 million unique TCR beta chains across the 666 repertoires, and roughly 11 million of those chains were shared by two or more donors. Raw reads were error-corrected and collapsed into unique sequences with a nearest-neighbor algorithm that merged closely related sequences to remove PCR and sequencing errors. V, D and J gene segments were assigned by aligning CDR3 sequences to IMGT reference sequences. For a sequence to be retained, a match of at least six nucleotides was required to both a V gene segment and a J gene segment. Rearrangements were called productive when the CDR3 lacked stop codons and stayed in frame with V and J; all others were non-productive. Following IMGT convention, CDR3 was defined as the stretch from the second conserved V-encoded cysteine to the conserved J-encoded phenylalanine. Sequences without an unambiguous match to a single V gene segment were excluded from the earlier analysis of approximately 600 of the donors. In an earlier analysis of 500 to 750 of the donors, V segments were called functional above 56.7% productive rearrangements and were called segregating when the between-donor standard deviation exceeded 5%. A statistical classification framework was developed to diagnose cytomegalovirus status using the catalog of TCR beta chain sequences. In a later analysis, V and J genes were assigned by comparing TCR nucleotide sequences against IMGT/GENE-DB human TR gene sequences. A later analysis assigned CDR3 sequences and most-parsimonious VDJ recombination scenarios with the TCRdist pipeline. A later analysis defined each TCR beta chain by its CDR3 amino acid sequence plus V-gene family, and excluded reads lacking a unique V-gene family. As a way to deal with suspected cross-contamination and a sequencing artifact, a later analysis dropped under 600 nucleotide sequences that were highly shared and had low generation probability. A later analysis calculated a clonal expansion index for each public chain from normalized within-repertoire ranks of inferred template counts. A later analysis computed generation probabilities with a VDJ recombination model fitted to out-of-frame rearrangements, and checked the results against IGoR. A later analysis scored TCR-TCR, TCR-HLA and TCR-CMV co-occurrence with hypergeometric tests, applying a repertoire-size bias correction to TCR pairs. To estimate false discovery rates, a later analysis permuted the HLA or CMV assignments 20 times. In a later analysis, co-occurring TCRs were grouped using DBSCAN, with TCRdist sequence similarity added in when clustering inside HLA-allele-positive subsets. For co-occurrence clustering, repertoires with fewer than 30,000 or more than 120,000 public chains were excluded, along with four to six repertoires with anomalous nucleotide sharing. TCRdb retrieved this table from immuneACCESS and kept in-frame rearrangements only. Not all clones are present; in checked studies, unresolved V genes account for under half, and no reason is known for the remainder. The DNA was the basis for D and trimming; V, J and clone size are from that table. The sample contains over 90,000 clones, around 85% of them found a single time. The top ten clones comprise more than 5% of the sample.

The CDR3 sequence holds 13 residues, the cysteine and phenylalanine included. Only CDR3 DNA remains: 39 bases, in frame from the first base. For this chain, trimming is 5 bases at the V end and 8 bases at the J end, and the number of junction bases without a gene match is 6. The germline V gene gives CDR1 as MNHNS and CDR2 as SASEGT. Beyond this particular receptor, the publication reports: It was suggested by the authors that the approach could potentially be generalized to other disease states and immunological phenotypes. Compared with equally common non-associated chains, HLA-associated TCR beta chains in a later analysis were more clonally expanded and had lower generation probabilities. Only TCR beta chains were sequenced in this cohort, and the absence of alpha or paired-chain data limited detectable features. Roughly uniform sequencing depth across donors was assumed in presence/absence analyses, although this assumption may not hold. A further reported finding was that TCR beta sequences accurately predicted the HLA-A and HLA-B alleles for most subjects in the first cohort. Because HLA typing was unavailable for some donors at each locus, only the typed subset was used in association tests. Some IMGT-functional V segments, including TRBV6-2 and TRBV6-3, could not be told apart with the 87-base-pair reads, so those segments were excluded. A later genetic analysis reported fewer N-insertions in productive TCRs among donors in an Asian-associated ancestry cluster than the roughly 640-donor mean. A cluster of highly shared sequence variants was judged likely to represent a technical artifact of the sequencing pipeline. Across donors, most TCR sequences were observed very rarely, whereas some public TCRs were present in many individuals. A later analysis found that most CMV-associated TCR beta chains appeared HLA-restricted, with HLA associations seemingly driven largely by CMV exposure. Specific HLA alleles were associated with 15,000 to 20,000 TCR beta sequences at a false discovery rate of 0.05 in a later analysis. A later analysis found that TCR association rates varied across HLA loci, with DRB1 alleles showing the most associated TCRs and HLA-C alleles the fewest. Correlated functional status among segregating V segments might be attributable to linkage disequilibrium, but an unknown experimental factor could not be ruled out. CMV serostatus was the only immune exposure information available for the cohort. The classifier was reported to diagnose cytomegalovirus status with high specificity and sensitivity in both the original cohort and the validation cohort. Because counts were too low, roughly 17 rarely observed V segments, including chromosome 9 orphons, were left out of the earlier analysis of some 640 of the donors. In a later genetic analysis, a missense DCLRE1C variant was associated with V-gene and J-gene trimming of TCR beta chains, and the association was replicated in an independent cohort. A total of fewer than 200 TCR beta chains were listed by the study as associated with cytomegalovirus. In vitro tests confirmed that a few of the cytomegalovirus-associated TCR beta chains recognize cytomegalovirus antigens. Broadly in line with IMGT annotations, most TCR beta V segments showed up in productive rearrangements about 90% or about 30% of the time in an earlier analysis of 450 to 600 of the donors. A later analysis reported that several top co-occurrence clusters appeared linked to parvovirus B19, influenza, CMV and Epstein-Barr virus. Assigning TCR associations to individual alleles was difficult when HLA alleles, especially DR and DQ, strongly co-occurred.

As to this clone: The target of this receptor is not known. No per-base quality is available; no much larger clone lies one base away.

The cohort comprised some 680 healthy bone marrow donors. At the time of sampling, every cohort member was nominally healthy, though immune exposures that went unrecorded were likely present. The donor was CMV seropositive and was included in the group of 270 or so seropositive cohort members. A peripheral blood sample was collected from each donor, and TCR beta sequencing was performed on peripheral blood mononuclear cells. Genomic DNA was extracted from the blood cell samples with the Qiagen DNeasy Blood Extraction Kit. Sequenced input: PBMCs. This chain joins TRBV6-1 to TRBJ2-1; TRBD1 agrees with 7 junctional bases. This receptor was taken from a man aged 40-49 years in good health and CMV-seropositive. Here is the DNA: TGTGCCAGCAGTCTTGACAGGGCATATGAGCAGTTCTTC. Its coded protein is CASSLDRAYEQFF.